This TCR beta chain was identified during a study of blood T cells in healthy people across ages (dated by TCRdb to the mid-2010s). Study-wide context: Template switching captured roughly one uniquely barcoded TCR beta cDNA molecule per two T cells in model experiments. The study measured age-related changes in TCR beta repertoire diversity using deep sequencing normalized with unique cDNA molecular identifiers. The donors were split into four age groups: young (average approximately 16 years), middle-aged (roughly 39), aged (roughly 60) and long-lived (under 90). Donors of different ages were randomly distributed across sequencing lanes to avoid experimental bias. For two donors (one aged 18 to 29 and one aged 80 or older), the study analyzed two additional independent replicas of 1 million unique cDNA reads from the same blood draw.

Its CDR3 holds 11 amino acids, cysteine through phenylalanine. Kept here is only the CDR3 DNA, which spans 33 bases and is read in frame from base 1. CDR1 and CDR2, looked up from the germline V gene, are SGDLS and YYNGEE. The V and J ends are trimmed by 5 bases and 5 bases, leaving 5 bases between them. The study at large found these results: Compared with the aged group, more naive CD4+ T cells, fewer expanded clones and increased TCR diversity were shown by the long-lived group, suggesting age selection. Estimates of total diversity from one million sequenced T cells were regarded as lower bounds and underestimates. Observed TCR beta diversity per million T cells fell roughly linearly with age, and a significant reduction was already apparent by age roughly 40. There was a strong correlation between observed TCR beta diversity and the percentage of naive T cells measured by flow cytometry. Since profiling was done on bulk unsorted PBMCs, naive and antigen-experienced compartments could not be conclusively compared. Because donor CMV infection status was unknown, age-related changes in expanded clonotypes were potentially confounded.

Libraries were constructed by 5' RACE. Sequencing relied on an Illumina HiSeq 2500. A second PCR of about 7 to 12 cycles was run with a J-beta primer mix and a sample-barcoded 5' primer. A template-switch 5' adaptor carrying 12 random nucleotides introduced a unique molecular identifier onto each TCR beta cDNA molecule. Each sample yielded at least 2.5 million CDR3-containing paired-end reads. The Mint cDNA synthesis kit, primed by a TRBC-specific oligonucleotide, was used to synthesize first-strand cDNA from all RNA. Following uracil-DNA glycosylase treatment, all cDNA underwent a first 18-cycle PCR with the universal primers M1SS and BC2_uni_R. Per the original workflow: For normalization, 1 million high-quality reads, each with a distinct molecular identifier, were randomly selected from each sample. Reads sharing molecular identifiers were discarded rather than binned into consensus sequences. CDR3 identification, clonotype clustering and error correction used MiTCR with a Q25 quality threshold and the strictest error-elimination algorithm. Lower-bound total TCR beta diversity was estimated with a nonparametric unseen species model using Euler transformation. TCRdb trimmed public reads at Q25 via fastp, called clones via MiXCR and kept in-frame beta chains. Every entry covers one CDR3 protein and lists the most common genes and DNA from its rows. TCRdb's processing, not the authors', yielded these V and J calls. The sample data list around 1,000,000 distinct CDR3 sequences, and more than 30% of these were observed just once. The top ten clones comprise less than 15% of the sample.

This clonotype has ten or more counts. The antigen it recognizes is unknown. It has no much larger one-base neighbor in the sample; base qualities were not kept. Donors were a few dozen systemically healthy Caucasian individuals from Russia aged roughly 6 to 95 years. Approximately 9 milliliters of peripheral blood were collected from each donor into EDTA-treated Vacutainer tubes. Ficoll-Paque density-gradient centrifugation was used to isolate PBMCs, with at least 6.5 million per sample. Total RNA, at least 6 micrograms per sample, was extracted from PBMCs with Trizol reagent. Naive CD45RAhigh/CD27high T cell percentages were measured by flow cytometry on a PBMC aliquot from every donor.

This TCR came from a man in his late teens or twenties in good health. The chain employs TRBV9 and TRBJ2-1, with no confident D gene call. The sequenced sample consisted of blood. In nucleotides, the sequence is TGTGCCAGCAGGGGGAACAATGAGCAGTTCTTC. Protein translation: CASRGNNEQFF.